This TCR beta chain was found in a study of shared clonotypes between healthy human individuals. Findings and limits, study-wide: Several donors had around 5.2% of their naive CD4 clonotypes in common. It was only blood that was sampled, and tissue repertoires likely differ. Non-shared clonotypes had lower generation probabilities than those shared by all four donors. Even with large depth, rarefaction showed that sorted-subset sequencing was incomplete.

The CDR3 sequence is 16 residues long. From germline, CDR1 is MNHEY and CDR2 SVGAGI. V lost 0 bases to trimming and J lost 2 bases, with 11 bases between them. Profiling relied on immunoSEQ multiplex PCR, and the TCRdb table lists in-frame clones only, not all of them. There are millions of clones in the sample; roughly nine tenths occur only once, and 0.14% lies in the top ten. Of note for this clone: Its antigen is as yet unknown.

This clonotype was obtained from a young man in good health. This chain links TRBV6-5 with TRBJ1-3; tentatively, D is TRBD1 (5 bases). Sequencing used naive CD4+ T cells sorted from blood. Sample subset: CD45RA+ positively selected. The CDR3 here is CASSYSTTATGNTIYF. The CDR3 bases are TGTGCCAGCAGTTACTCGACGACAGCAACTGGAAACACCATATATTTT.